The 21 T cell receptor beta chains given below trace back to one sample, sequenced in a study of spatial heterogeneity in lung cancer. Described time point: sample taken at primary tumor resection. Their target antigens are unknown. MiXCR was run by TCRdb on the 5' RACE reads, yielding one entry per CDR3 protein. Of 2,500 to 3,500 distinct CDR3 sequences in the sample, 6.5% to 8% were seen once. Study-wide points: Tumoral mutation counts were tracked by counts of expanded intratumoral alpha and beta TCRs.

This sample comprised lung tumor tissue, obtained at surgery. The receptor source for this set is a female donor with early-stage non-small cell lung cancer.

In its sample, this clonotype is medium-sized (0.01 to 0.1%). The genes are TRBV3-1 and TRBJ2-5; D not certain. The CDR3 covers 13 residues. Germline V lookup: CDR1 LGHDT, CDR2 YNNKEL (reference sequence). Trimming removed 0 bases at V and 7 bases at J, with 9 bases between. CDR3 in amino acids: CASSQEPRPTQYF. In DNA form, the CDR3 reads TGTGCCAGCAGCCAAGAACCTAGACCGACCCAGTACTTC.

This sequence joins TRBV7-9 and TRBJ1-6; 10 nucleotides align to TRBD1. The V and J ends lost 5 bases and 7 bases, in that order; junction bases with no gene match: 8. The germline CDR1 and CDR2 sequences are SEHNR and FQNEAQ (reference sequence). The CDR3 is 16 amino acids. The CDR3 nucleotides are TGTGCCAGCAGCCAACGACAGGGGGCGCGAAATTCACCCCTCCACTTT. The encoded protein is CASSQRQGARNSPLHF.

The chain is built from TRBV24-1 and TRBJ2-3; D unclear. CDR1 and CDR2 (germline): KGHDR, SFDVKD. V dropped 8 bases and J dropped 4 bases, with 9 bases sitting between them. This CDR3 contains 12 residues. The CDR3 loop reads CATTGPADTQYF. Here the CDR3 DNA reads TGTGCCACCACCGGGCCGGCAGATACGCAGTATTTT.

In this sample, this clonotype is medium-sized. The CDR3 sequence: CATHRGGNTGELFF. CDR3 nucleotide sequence: TGTGCCACCCACAGGGGGGGGAACACCGGGGAGCTGTTTTTT. The chain is built from TRBV10-3 and TRBJ2-2, with D maybe TRBD1 (8 bases). With 10 bases removed from V and 1 base from J, the gap between germline ends came to 13 bases. This CDR3 has 14 amino acids. Per germline, CDR1 ENHRY and CDR2 SYGVKD.

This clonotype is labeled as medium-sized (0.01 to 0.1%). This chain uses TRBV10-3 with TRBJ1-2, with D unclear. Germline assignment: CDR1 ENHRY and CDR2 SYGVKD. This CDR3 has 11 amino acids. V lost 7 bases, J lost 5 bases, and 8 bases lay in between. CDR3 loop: CAITGLYGYTF. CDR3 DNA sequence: TGTGCCATCACCGGACTGTATGGCTACACCTTC.

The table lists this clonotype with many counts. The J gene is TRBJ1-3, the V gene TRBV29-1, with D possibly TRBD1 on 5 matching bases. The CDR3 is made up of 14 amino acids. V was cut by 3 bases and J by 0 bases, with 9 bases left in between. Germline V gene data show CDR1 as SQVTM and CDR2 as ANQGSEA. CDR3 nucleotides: TGCAGCGTTGACGTGGGGACCTCTGGAAACACCATATATTTT. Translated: CSVDVGTSGNTIYF.

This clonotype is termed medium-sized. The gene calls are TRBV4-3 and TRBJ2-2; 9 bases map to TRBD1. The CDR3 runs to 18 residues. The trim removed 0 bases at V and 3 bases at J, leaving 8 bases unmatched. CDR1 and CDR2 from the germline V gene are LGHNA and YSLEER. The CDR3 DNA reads TGCGCCAGCAGCCAAGACCCAACAGGGGGCGCGGACACCGGGGAGCTGTTTTTT. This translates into CASSQDPTGGADTGELFF.

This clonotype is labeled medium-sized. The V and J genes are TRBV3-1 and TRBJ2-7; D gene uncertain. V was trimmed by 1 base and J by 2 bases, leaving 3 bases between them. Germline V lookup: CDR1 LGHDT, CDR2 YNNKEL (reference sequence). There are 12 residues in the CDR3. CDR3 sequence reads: CASSQAAYEQYF. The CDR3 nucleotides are TGTGCCAGCAGCCAAGCTGCCTACGAGCAGTACTTC.

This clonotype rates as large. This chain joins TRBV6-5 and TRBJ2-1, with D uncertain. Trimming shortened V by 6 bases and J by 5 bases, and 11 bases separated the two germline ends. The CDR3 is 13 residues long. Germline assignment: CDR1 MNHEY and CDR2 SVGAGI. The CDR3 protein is CASRFLGNNEQFF. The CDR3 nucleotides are TGTGCCAGCAGATTCCTGGGGAACAATGAGCAGTTCTTC.

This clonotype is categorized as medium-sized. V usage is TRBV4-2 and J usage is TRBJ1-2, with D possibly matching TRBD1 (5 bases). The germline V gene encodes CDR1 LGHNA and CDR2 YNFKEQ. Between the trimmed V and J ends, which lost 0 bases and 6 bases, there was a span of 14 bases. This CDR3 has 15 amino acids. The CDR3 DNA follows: TGTGCCAGCAGCCAAGATGCACAACGGGGGAATGGCTACACCTTC. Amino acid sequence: CASSQDAQRGNGYTF.

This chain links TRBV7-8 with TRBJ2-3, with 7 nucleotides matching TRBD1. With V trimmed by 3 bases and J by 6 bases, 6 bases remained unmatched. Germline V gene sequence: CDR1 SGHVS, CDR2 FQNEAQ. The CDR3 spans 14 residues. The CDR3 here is CASSLETGSDTQYF. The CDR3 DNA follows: TGTGCCAGCAGCTTGGAGACAGGGTCGGATACGCAGTATTTT.

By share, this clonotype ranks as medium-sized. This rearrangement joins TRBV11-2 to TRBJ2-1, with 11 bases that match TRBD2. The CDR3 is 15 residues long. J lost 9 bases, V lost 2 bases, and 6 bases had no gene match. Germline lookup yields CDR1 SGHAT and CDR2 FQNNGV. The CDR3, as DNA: TGTGCCAGCAGCTTATTAGCGGGGGGGCCCATTGAGCAGTTCTTC. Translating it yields CASSLLAGGPIEQFF.

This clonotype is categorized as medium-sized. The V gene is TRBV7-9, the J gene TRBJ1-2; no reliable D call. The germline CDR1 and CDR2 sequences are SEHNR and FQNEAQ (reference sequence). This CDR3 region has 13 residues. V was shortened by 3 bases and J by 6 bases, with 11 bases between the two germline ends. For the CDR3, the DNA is TGTGCCAGCAGCTTGCCCCCCGGGGATGGCTACACCTTC. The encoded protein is CASSLPPGDGYTF. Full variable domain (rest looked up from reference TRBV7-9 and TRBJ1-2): DTGVSQNPRHKITKRGQNVTFRCDPISEHNRLYWYRQTLGQGPEFLTYFQNEAQLEKSRLLSDRFSAERPKGSFSTLEIQRTEQGDSAMYLCASSLPPGDGYTFGSGTRLTVV.

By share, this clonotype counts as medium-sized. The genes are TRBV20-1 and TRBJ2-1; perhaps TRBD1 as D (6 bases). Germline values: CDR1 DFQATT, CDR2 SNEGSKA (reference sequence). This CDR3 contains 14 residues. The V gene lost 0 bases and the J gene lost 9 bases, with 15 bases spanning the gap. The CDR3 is CSARDLGLGGEQFF. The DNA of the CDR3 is TGCAGTGCTAGAGATCTCGGGCTAGGGGGTGAGCAGTTCTTC.

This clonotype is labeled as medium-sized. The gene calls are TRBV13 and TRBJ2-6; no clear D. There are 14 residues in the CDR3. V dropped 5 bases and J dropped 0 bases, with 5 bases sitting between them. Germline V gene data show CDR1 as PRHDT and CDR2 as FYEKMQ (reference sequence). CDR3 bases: TGTGCCAGCAGCCCCCTCTCTGGGGCCAACGTCCTGACTTTC. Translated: CASSPLSGANVLTF.

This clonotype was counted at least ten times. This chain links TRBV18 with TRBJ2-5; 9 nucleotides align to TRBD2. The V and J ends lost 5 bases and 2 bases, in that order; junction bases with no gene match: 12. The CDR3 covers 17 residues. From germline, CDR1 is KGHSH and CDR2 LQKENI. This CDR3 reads CASSVRISGGTQETQYF. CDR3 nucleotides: TGTGCCAGCTCAGTCCGAATTAGCGGGGGCACGCAAGAGACCCAGTACTTC.

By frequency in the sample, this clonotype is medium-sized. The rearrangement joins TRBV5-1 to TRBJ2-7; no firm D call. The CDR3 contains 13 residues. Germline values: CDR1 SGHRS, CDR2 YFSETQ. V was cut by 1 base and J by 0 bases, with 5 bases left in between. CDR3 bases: TGCGCCAGCAGCTTGTACAGCTCCTACGAGCAGTACTTC. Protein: CASSLYSSYEQYF. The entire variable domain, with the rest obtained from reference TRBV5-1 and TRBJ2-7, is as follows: KAGVTQTPRYLIKTRGQQVTLSCSPISGHRSVSWYQQTPGQGLQFLFEYFSETQRNKGNFPGRFSGRQFSNSRSEMNVSTLELGDSALYLCASSLYSSYEQYFGPGTRLTVT.

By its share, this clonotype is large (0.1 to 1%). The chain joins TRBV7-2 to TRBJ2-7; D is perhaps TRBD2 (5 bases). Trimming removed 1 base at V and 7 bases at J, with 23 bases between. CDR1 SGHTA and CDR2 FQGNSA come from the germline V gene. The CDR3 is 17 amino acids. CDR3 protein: CASSLVEEAIPTREQYF. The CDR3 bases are TGTGCCAGCAGCTTAGTAGAGGAGGCAATCCCCACGAGGGAGCAGTACTTC.

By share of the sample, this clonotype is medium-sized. The CDR3 spells CASSQDGARGTEAFF. In nucleotides, the CDR3 is TGTGCCAGCAGCCAAGATGGCGCCAGAGGCACTGAAGCTTTCTTT. The rearrangement links TRBV3-1 to TRBJ1-1; D call uncertain. In germline, CDR1 is LGHDT, CDR2 YNNKEL (reference sequence). CDR3 length: 15 residues. Trimming removed 0 bases at V and 4 bases at J, with 12 bases between.

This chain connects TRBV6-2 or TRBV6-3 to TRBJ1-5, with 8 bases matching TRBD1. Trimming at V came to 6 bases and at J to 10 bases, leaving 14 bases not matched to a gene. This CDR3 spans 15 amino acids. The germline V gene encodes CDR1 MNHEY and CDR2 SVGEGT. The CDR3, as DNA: TGTGCCAGCAGACAACTCGCAGGGGGCTTTGGTCCCCAGCATTTT. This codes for CASRQLAGGFGPQHF.

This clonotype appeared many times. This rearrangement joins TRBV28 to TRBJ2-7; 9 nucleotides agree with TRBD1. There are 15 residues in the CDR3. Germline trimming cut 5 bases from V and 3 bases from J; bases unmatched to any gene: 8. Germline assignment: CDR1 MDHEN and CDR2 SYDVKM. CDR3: CASSGAGTGSYEQYF. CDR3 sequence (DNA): TGTGCCAGCAGTGGAGCCGGGACAGGGAGCTACGAGCAGTACTTC.